This T cell receptor (beta chain) was sequenced in a study of T cell repertoires in cytomegalovirus infection. General study findings and limits: Carriers of CMV plus the relevant HLA were identified by cumulative public TCR beta family frequency. What dominated the ex vivo response were HLA-C-restricted CMV-specific TCR beta clonotypes.

On this clonotype: Antigen unknown.

The CDR3 contains 14 residues. The V gene lost 1 base and the J gene lost 5 bases, with 9 bases spanning the gap. From germline, CDR1 is MDHEN and CDR2 SYDVKM. TCRdb re-analysed the reads in MiXCR, keeping a single row per CDR3 protein. The sample includes 250,000 to 300,000 distinct CDR3 sequences, about 23% seen only once; the top ten take approximately 15%. The sequence derives from a human donor in good health (CMV status not recorded). Some clones in this sample may be carry-over from other donors' samples. The sequenced sample consisted of PBMCs. The gene calls are TRBV28 and TRBJ1-5, with D unclear. The CDR3 coding sequence is TGTGCCAGCAGTTTATTGGGCCCTGATCAGCCCCAGCATTTT. This gives the protein CASSLLGPDQPQHF. Looking up the rest from reference TRBV28 and TRBJ1-5 gives the full variable domain: DVKVTQSSRYLVKRTGEKVFLECVQDMDHENMFWYRQDPGLGLRLIYFSYDVKMKEKGDIPEGYSVSREKKERFSLILESASTNQTSMYLCASSLLGPDQPQHFGDGTRLSIL.